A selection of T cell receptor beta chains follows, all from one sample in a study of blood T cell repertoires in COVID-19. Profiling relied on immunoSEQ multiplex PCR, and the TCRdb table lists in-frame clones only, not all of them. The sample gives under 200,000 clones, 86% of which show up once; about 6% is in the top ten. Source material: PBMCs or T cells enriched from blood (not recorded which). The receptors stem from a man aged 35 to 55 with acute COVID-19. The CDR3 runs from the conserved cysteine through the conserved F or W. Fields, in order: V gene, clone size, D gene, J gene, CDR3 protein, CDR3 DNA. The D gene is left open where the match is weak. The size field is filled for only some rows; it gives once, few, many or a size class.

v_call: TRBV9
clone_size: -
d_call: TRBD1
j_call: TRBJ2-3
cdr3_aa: CASSLWTGATDTQYF
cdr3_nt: TGTGCCAGCAGCCTCTGGACAGGGGCCACAGATACGCAGTATTTT

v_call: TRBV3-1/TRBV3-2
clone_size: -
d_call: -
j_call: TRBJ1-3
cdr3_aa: CASSHRGAGNTIYF
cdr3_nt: TGTGCCAGCAGCCACCGCGGGGCTGGAAACACCATATATTTT

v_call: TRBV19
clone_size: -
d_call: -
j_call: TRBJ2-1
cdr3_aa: CASSISVGVTYNEQFF
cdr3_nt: TGTGCCAGTAGTATCAGCGTAGGTGTTACCTACAATGAGCAGTTCTTC

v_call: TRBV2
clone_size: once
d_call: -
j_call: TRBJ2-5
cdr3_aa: CASRQITETQYF
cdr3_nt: TGTGCCAGCAGGCAGATAACGGAGACCCAGTACTTC

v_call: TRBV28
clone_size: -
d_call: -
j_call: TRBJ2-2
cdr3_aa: CASSPNRYSSGGGYTGELFF
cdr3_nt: TGTGCCAGCAGTCCGAACCGTTATTCTAGCGGAGGGGGTTACACCGGGGAGCTGTTTTTT

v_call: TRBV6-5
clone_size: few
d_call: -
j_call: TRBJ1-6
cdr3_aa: CASSYAGGTWAPLHF
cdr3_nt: TGTGCCAGCAGTTACGCGGGCGGTACTTGGGCACCCCTCCACTTT

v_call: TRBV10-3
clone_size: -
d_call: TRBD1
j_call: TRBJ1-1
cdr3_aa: CAISEGTGLNTEAFF
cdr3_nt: TGTGCCATCAGTGAGGGGACAGGGCTAAACACTGAAGCTTTCTTT

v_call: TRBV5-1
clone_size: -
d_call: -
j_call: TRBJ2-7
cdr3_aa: CASSTRQGRVPYEQYF
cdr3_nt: TGCGCCAGCAGCACGCGACAGGGGAGGGTGCCCTACGAGCAGTACTTC

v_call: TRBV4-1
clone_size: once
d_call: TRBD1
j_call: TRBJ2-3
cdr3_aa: CASSQVGQGAIFDTQYF
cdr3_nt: TGCGCCAGCAGCCAAGTGGGACAGGGGGCTATCTTCGATACGCAGTATTTT

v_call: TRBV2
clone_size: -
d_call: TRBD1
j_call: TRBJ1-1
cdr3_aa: CASRPDRVEAFF
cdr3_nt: TGTGCCAGCAGGCCTGACAGGGTTGAAGCTTTCTTT

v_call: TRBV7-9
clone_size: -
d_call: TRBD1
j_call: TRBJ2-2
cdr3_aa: CASSYWQGVHTGELFF
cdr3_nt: TGTGCCAGCAGCTATTGGCAGGGGGTTCACACCGGGGAGCTGTTTTTT

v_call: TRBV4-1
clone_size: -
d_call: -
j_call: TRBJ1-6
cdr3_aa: CASSQVGGESPLHF
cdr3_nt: TGCGCCAGCAGCCAAGTGGGGGGGGAATCACCCCTCCACTTT

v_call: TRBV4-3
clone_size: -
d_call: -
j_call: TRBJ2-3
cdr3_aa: CASSGSGDGTQYF
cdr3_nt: TGCGCCAGCAGCGGGTCGGGAGATGGTACGCAGTATTTT

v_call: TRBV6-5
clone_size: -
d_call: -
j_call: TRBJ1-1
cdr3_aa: CASSDRPNEAFF
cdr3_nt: TGTGCCAGCAGCGACAGGCCAAATGAAGCTTTCTTT

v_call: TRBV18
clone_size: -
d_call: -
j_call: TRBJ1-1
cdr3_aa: CASSPDSLNTEAFF
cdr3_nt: TGTGCCAGCTCACCGGACAGTTTGAACACTGAAGCTTTCTTT

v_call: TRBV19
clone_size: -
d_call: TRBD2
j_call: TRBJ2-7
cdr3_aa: CASSIEPRLAEGGYEQYF
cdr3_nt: TGTGCCAGTAGTATAGAACCCCGCCTAGCGGAAGGTGGATACGAGCAGTACTTC

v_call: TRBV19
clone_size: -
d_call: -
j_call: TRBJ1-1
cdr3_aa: CASMNDPLVGTEAFF
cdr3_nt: TGTGCCAGTATGAATGACCCTCTCGTCGGGACTGAAGCTTTCTTT

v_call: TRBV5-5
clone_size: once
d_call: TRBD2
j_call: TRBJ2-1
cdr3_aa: CASSSRQASGIREQFF
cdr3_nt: TGTGCCAGCAGCTCACGCCAGGCTAGCGGGATTAGGGAGCAGTTCTTC

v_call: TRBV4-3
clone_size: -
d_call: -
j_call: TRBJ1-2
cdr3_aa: CASSPTLSGNYGYTF
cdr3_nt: TGCGCCAGCAGCCCCACTCTGTCGGGGAACTATGGCTACACCTTC

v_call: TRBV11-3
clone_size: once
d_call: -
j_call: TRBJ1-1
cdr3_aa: CASSRDTNTEAFF
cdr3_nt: TGTGCCAGCAGTCGCGACACGAACACTGAAGCTTTCTTT

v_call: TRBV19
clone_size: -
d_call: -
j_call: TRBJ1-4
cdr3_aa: CASSIVRATNEKLFF
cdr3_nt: TGTGCCAGTAGTATCGTGCGGGCAACTAATGAAAAACTGTTTTTT

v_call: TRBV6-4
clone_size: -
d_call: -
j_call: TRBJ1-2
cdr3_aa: CASSPGPNYGYTF
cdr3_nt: TGTGCCAGCTCCCCAGGCCCTAACTATGGCTACACCTTC

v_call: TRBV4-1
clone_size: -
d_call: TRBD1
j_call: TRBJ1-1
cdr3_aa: CASSQEGPGQGWVTEAFF
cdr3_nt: TGCGCCAGCAGCCAAGAGGGTCCGGGACAGGGGTGGGTCACTGAAGCTTTCTTT

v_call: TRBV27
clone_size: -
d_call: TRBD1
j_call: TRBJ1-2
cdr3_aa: CASSVDRARGYTF
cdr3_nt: TGTGCCAGCAGCGTGGACAGGGCCCGAGGCTACACCTTC

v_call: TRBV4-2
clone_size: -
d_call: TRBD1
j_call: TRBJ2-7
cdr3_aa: CASSQDRAGGSYEQYF
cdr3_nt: TGTGCCAGCAGCCAAGATAGGGCAGGGGGTTCCTACGAGCAGTACTTC

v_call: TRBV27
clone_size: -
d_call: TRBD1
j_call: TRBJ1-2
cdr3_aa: CASSLNRDRINYGYTF
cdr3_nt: TGTGCCAGCAGTCTTAACCGGGACAGGATTAACTATGGCTACACCTTC

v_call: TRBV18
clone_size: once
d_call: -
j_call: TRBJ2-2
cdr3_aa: CASSPSPRPTGELFF
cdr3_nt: TGTGCCAGCTCACCAAGCCCACGTCCCACCGGGGAGCTGTTTTTT

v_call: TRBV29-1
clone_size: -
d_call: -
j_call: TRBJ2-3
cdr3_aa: CSVEVSGRTDTQYF
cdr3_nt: TGCAGCGTTGAAGTATCTGGGAGAACAGATACGCAGTATTTT

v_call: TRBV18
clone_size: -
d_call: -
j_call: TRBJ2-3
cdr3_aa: CASSPHYRETQYF
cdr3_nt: TGTGCCAGCTCACCACACTACAGGGAAACGCAGTATTTT

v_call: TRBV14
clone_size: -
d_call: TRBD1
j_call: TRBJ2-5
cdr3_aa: CASSQGRGTGFLETQYF
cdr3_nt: TGTGCCAGCAGCCAAGGACGGGGGACAGGATTTTTGGAGACCCAGTACTTC

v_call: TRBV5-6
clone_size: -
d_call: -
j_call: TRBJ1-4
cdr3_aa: CASSSPSRVLFF
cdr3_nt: TGTGCCAGCAGCTCCCCTTCGAGGGTACTGTTTTTT

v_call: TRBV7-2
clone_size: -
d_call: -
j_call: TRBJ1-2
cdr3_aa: CASSLTETKGGYTF
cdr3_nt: TGTGCCAGCAGCTTAACTGAGACTAAGGGTGGCTACACCTTC

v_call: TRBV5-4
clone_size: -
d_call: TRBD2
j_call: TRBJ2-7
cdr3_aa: CASSLRIAGALEQYF
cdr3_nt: TGTGCCAGCAGCTTGCGAATAGCGGGAGCTCTCGAGCAGTACTTC

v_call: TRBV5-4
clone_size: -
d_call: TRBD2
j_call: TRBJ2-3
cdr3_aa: CASSLAGGTSDTDTQYF
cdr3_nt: TGTGCCAGCAGCTTGGCCGGAGGGACTAGCGACACAGATACGCAGTATTTT

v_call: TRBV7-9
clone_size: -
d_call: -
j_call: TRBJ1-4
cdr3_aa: CASSLAGGEKLFF
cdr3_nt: TGTGCCAGCAGCTTAGCTGGGGGGGAAAAACTGTTTTTT

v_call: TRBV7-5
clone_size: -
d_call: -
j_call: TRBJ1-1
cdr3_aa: CARSKGLANTEAFF
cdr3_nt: TGTGCCAGAAGCAAGGGACTGGCGAACACTGAAGCTTTCTTT

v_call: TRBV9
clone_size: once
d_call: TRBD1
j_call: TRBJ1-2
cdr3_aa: CASSVEGGRGLGYGYTF
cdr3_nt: TGTGCCAGCAGCGTAGAGGGTGGCAGGGGGCTAGGCTATGGCTACACCTTC

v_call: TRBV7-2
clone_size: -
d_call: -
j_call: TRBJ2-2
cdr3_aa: CASSLGAGVGGELFF
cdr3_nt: TGTGCCAGCAGCTTAGGTGCCGGGGTGGGCGGGGAGCTGTTTTTT

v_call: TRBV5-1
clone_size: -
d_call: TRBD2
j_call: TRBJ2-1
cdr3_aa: CASSLAGLAGTIREQFF
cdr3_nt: TGCGCCAGCAGCTTGGCCGGACTAGCGGGAACCATTCGGGAGCAGTTCTTC

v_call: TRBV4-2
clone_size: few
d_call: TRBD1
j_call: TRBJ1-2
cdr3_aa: CASSQEGSGGYYGYTF
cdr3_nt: TGTGCCAGCAGCCAAGAGGGATCAGGGGGTTACTATGGCTACACCTTC

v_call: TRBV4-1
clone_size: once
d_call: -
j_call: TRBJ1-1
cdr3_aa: CASSQVAEGRTEAFF
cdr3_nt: TGCGCCAGCAGCCAAGTCGCGGAGGGCAGGACTGAAGCTTTCTTT

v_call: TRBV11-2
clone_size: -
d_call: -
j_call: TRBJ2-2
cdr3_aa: CASSFSPNTGELFF
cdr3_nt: TGTGCCAGCAGCTTTTCTCCGAACACCGGGGAGCTGTTTTTT

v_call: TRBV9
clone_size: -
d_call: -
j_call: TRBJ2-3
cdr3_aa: CASSVSSLDTDTQYF
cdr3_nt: TGTGCCAGCAGCGTTAGCTCCCTAGACACAGATACGCAGTATTTT

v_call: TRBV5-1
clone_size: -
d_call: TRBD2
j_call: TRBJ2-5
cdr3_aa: CASSLGFGDYKETQYF
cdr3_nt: TGCGCCAGCAGCTTGGGCTTTGGGGACTACAAAGAGACCCAGTACTTC

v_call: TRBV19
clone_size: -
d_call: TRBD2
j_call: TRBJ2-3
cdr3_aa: CASKLAGEQDTQYF
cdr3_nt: TGTGCCAGTAAACTAGCGGGAGAGCAAGATACGCAGTATTTT

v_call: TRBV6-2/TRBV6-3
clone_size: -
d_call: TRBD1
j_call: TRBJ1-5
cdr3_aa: CASSRDRVQPQHF
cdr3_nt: TGTGCCAGCAGCAGGGACAGGGTTCAGCCCCAGCATTTT

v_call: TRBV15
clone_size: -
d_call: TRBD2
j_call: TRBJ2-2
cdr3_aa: CATSKLLAGDTGELFF
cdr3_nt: TGTGCCACCAGCAAGTTACTAGCGGGAGATACCGGGGAGCTGTTTTTT

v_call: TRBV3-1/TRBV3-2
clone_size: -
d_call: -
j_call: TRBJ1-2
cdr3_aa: CASSQARESGYTF
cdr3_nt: TGTGCCAGCAGCCAGGCTCGGGAGTCAGGCTACACCTTC

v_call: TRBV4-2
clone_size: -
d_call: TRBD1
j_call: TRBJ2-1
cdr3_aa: CASSLRRDRDVYEQFF
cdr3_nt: TGTGCCAGCAGCCTCAGACGGGACAGGGACGTATATGAGCAGTTCTTC

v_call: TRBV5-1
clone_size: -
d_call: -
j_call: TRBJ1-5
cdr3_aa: CASSTGLSPNQPQHF
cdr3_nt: TGCGCCAGCAGCACGGGACTCAGCCCCAATCAGCCCCAGCATTTT

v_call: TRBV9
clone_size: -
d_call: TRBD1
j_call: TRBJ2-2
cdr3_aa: CASSPRGSQTGELFF
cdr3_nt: TGTGCCAGCAGCCCCAGGGGGAGTCAAACCGGGGAGCTGTTTTTT

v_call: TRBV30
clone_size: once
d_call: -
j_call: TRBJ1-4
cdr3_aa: CAWARGGAYEKLFF
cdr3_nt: TGTGCCTGGGCTCGCGGAGGGGCTTATGAAAAACTGTTTTTT

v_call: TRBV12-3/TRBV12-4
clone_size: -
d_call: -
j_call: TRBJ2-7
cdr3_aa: CASSSSSYEQYF
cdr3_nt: TGTGCCAGCAGTTCGAGCTCCTACGAGCAGTACTTC

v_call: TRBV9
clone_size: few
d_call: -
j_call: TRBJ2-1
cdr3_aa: CASSVSSSYNEQFF
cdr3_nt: TGTGCCAGCAGCGTCTCTAGCTCCTACAATGAGCAGTTCTTC